This TCR beta chain was documented in a study of blood T cell repertoires in COVID-19. Study information: Acute and convalescent COVID-19 samples came from the United States, Italy and Spain. The analysed material was cDNA or gDNA that came from T cells, B-cell-depleted T cells, or PBMCs.

Trimming removed 3 bases from V and 6 bases from J, with 12 bases in between. Germline V CDR1 and CDR2: KGHSH, LQKENI. The CDR3 sequence is 15 residues long. Authors' analysis steps: For nucleated cells, counts were estimated from reference gene primer amplification. Here immunoSEQ multiplex PCR was the method, and the copy in TCRdb shows in-frame clones only, minus some. V, J and clone size reflect that table, while D and trimming were determined from the DNA. This table holds approximately 130,000 clones, roughly 79% found once. The chain combines TRBV18 with TRBJ1-6; D might be TRBD1 (5 bases). The sequence derives from a man aged 80 or over with acute or convalescent COVID-19. The sequenced material came from peripheral blood. The CDR3 sequence: CASSPVGGGNSPLHF. In DNA form, the CDR3 reads TGTGCCAGCTCACCGGTTGGGGGAGGTAATTCACCCCTCCACTTT.